This TCR beta chain was sequenced in a study of blood T cell repertoires in COVID-19. Sequencing used immunoSEQ multiplex PCR; TCRdb keeps in-frame clones, though not all of them. Among about 250,000 clones listed, 86% were seen once. The CDR3 spans 16 residues. V was clipped by 5 bases and J by 0 bases, with 14 bases between them. Germline loops: CDR1 SGHAT, CDR2 FQNNGV. The sample holds many counts of this clone. Material for sequencing was peripheral blood. The rearrangement links TRBV11-2 to TRBJ1-3; no clear D gene. This TCR was recovered from an older woman who had recovered from COVID-19. The CDR3 is CASSPLAGNSGNTIYF. As DNA, the CDR3 is TGTGCCAGCAGCCCGCTCGCGGGAAACTCTGGAAACACCATATATTTT.